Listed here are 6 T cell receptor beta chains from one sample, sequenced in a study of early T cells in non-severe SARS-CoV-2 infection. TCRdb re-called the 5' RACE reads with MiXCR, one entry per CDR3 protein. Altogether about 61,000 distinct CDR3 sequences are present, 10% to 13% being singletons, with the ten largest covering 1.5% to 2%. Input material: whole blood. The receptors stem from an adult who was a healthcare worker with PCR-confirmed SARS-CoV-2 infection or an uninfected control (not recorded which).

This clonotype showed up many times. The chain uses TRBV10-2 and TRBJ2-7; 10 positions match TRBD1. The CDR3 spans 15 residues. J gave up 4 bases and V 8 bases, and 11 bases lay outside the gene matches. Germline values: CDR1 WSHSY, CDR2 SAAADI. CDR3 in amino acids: CASSRPGQGTYEQYF. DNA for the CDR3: TGCGCCAGCTCCCGACCGGGACAGGGGACGTACGAGCAGTACTTC.

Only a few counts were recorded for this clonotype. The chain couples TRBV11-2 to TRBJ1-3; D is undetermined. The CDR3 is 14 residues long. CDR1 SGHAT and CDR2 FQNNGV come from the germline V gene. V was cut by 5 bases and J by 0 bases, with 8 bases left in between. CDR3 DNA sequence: TGTGCCAGCAGCGGACTCAACTCTGGAAACACCATATATTTT. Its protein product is CASSGLNSGNTIYF.

CDR3 in amino acids: CASSLGGMGNQPQHF. The CDR3 DNA sequence: TGTGCCAGCAGCTTAGGAGGGATGGGAAATCAGCCCCAGCATTTT. The J gene is TRBJ1-5, the V gene TRBV7-9; D uncertain. Germline CDR1 is SEHNR and CDR2 is FQNEAQ (reference sequence). Trimming left V 1 base short and J 4 bases short, with 11 bases between. The CDR3 sequence is 15 residues long.

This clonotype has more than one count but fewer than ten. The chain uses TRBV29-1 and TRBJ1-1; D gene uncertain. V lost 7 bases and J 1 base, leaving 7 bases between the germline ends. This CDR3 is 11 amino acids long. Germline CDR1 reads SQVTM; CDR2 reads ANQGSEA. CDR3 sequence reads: CSGRRNTEAFF. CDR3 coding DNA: TGCAGCGGTAGACGGAACACTGAAGCTTTCTTT.

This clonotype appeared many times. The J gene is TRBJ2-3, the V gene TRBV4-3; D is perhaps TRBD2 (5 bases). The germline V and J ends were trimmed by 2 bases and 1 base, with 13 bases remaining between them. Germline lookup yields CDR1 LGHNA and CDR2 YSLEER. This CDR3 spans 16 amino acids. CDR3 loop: CASSQSGKRGTDTQYF. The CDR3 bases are TGCGCCAGCAGCCAATCGGGGAAGCGCGGCACAGATACGCAGTATTTT.

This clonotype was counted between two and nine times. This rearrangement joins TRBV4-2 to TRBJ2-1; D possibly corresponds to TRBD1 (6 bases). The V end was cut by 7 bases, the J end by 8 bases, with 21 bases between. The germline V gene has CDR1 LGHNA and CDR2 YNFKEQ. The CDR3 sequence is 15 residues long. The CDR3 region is CASTRQELGADEQFF. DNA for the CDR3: TGTGCCAGCACCCGACAGGAGCTGGGGGCCGATGAGCAGTTCTTC.